The clone carrying this TCR beta chain was seen more than once but under ten times. PCR involved 60 Vbeta and 13 Jbeta primers. Here immunoSEQ multiplex PCR was the method, and the copy in TCRdb shows in-frame clones only, minus some. The sample yields 130,000 or so clones, under 10% seen once. The data stem from a study of cytomegalovirus exposure and HLA in healthy donors. The sequencing sample was made of PBMCs. This TCR came from a woman aged 40 to 50 in good health and CMV-seropositive.

The CDR3 DNA reads TGTGCCAGCAGCGCGGGACGGCTAGTAAATCAGCCCCAGCATTTT. It translates to CASSAGRLVNQPQHF. The chain employs TRBV5-7 and TRBJ1-5; D is possibly TRBD1 (5 bases). Being an ORF, TRBV5-7 has a function that is uncertain. This CDR3 has 15 amino acids. The V end was cut by 4 bases, the J end by 4 bases, with 15 bases between.